This T cell receptor (beta chain) was found in a study of monozygotic twins with inflammatory bowel disease. Comment on this clonotype: Its target is not known.

The germline V gene encodes CDR1 MNHNS and CDR2 SASEGT. The CDR3 totals 14 residues. TCRdb re-called the 5' RACE reads, yielding one record per CDR3 amino acid sequence without DNA. The sample table sets out about 300,000 distinct CDR3 sequences. Overall study findings and caveats: Clonotype sharing was lower in IBD patients than healthy twins, most markedly with disease activity.

The sequence derives from a human donor with ulcerative colitis or Crohn's disease, or a healthy co-twin of an affected twin (not recorded which). The rearrangement joins TRBV6-1 to TRBJ1-2. The sequencing input was blood. CDR3: CASSNMDLYYGYTF.